Listed below are T cell receptor beta chains from one sample, sequenced in a study of blood T cell repertoires in COVID-19. Profiling relied on immunoSEQ multiplex PCR, and the TCRdb table lists in-frame clones only, not all of them. Among more than 200,000 clones listed, about 88% were seen once. Sequencing used peripheral blood. These receptors were obtained from a woman aged 40-49 years who had recovered from COVID-19. Both conserved end residues are part of each CDR3. The order of the fields is D gene, J gene, V gene, clone size, CDR3 DNA, CDR3 protein. D genes are given only for firm matches. A clone size is listed for some rows: how often the clone was seen (once, few, many), or a class if it is expanded.

D gene: TRBD2; J gene: TRBJ2-3; V gene: TRBV18; clone size: once; CDR3 DNA: TGTGCCAGCTCTGGCGGGGGACGCACAGATACGCAGTATTTT; CDR3 protein: CASSGGGRTDTQYF
D gene: NA; J gene: TRBJ1-1; V gene: TRBV15; clone size: few; CDR3 DNA: TGTGCCACCAGCAGATTATCTGGCAGGGTCACTGAAGCTTTCTTT; CDR3 protein: CATSRLSGRVTEAFF
D gene: TRBD2; J gene: TRBJ2-2; V gene: TRBV4-2; clone size: few; CDR3 DNA: TGTGCCAGCAGCCTTGGACTAGCGGGTAAAGTGAACACCGGGGAGCTGTTTTTT; CDR3 protein: CASSLGLAGKVNTGELFF
D gene: TRBD1; J gene: TRBJ1-2; V gene: TRBV6-1; clone size: NA; CDR3 DNA: TGTGCCAGCAGAGAACAAAAGGGACAGTTTAACTATGGCTACACCTTC; CDR3 protein: CASREQKGQFNYGYTF
D gene: TRBD2; J gene: TRBJ2-5; V gene: TRBV7-8; clone size: NA; CDR3 DNA: TGTGCCAGCAGCCCCCGCGGTAGCGGGAGAAACCAAGAGACCCAGTACTTC; CDR3 protein: CASSPRGSGRNQETQYF
D gene: TRBD2; J gene: TRBJ2-5; V gene: TRBV4-2; clone size: NA; CDR3 DNA: TGTGCCAGCAGCCAAGATGGAAGCGGGGTTGAAGAAGAGACCCAGTACTTC; CDR3 protein: CASSQDGSGVEEETQYF
D gene: NA; J gene: TRBJ2-2; V gene: TRBV19; clone size: NA; CDR3 DNA: TGTGCCAGTAGTATAGGGGGAGTCGACACCGGGGAGCTGTTTTTT; CDR3 protein: CASSIGGVDTGELFF
D gene: TRBD2; J gene: TRBJ2-1; V gene: TRBV12-3/TRBV12-4; clone size: NA; CDR3 DNA: TGTGCCAGCTGCGGGAGTACCTACAATGAGCAGTTCTTC; CDR3 protein: CASCGSTYNEQFF
D gene: TRBD1; J gene: TRBJ2-4; V gene: TRBV19; clone size: few; CDR3 DNA: TGTGCCAGTAGTTTACAGGGGGCAAACATTCAGTACTTC; CDR3 protein: CASSLQGANIQYF
D gene: TRBD2; J gene: TRBJ2-3; V gene: TRBV6-2/TRBV6-3; clone size: NA; CDR3 DNA: TGTGCCAGCAGTTACTCGGGGGGGACTAGCCGGGTTACGCAGTATTTT; CDR3 protein: CASSYSGGTSRVTQYF
D gene: NA; J gene: TRBJ1-1; V gene: TRBV23-1; clone size: once; CDR3 DNA: TGCGCCAGCAGTCAATCTTTTCTGCTAGAGGGAGCTTTCTTT; CDR3 protein: CASSQSFLLEGAFF
D gene: NA; J gene: TRBJ2-7; V gene: TRBV6-5; clone size: NA; CDR3 DNA: TGTGCCAGCACGGGTAACTACGAGCAGTACTTC; CDR3 protein: CASTGNYEQYF
D gene: TRBD2; J gene: TRBJ2-5; V gene: TRBV29-1; clone size: NA; CDR3 DNA: TGCAGCGTTGAAACCCGGGGGGGGCTAGAGACCCAGTACTTC; CDR3 protein: CSVETRGGLETQYF
D gene: NA; J gene: TRBJ2-7; V gene: TRBV7-9; clone size: NA; CDR3 DNA: TGTGCCAGTAACATGGCGGGTGGCTCCTACGAGCAGTACTTC; CDR3 protein: CASNMAGGSYEQYF
D gene: TRBD1; J gene: TRBJ1-2; V gene: TRBV5-1; clone size: NA; CDR3 DNA: TGCGCCAGCAGCTTGCAAGTATCCGGGACAGGGGGCTATGGCTACACCTTC; CDR3 protein: CASSLQVSGTGGYGYTF
D gene: NA; J gene: TRBJ2-7; V gene: TRBV5-1; clone size: few; CDR3 DNA: TGCGCCAGCAGCTTGGACGTCAGGGGCACTAACGAGCAGTACTTC; CDR3 protein: CASSLDVRGTNEQYF
D gene: NA; J gene: TRBJ1-5; V gene: TRBV19; clone size: NA; CDR3 DNA: TGTGCCAGTAGTATTTTTTCGGGAGTTACTAGCAATCAGCCCCAGCATTTT; CDR3 protein: CASSIFSGVTSNQPQHF
D gene: NA; J gene: TRBJ2-5; V gene: TRBV3-1/TRBV3-2; clone size: NA; CDR3 DNA: TGTGCCAGCAGCCACCCCGACAGGAGACAAGAGACCCAGTACTTC; CDR3 protein: CASSHPDRRQETQYF
D gene: TRBD2; J gene: TRBJ2-3; V gene: TRBV6-2/TRBV6-3; clone size: NA; CDR3 DNA: TGTGCCAGCAGTCGGAGCGGGGGGTACACAGATACGCAGTATTTT; CDR3 protein: CASSRSGGYTDTQYF
D gene: NA; J gene: TRBJ2-7; V gene: TRBV14; clone size: NA; CDR3 DNA: TGTGCCAGCAGCCCGGGACTGACGTACGAGCAGTACTTC; CDR3 protein: CASSPGLTYEQYF
D gene: TRBD1; J gene: TRBJ2-7; V gene: TRBV15; clone size: few; CDR3 DNA: TGTGCCACCAGCGATTACCGGGACAGGGGGCGCGAGCAGTACTTC; CDR3 protein: CATSDYRDRGREQYF
D gene: TRBD1; J gene: TRBJ1-4; V gene: TRBV30; clone size: NA; CDR3 DNA: TGTGCCTGGAACCCGGACAGGGGGACTAATGAAAAACTGTTTTTT; CDR3 protein: CAWNPDRGTNEKLFF
D gene: TRBD2; J gene: TRBJ2-7; V gene: TRBV3-1/TRBV3-2; clone size: NA; CDR3 DNA: TGTGCCAGCAGCCAAGGCCTGACTAGCGGGGGCACCTACGAGCAGTACTTC; CDR3 protein: CASSQGLTSGGTYEQYF
D gene: NA; J gene: TRBJ1-1; V gene: TRBV18; clone size: NA; CDR3 DNA: TGTGCCAGCTCACCCTTGACAGGCGCTTCCAGGACTGAAGCTTTCTTT; CDR3 protein: CASSPLTGASRTEAFF
D gene: TRBD2; J gene: TRBJ2-1; V gene: TRBV28; clone size: NA; CDR3 DNA: TGTGCCAGCAGCGGGGGGAGAACCAGCTCCTACAATGAGCAGTTCTTC; CDR3 protein: CASSGGRTSSYNEQFF
D gene: TRBD1; J gene: TRBJ1-5; V gene: TRBV6-6; clone size: NA; CDR3 DNA: TGTGCCAGCGCCGAAGGGGGCGCAAATTTACAGCCCCAGCATTTT; CDR3 protein: CASAEGGANLQPQHF
D gene: NA; J gene: TRBJ2-7; V gene: TRBV5-6; clone size: NA; CDR3 DNA: TGTGCCAGCAGCTTGGCGCCGGACGAGCAGTACTTC; CDR3 protein: CASSLAPDEQYF
D gene: NA; J gene: TRBJ1-4; V gene: TRBV19; clone size: NA; CDR3 DNA: TGTGCCAGTAGTAGGGGGGGACAAAAAACAACTAATGAAAAACTGTTTTTT; CDR3 protein: CASSRGGQKTTNEKLFF
D gene: NA; J gene: TRBJ2-1; V gene: TRBV28; clone size: NA; CDR3 DNA: TGTGCCAGCAGTTTATTGATCGGGGAGAATTTCAATGAGCAGTTCTTC; CDR3 protein: CASSLLIGENFNEQFF
D gene: NA; J gene: TRBJ2-7; V gene: TRBV3-1/TRBV3-2; clone size: few; CDR3 DNA: TGTGCCAGCAGCCTATCACGGACAGTTGCCTACGAGCAGTACTTC; CDR3 protein: CASSLSRTVAYEQYF
D gene: TRBD1; J gene: TRBJ1-4; V gene: TRBV5-1; clone size: few; CDR3 DNA: TGCGCCAGCAGCTTGGCAGGGGGTGGTGAAAAACTGTTTTTT; CDR3 protein: CASSLAGGGEKLFF
D gene: TRBD2; J gene: TRBJ2-5; V gene: TRBV4-1; clone size: NA; CDR3 DNA: TGCGCCAGCAGCCAGCGGGAGGTTCAGGAGACCCAGTACTTC; CDR3 protein: CASSQREVQETQYF
D gene: TRBD2; J gene: TRBJ2-3; V gene: TRBV6-4; clone size: many; CDR3 DNA: TGTGCCAGCAGTGACTCCGGGGGGGCCACAGATACGCAGTATTTT; CDR3 protein: CASSDSGGATDTQYF
D gene: TRBD2; J gene: TRBJ2-7; V gene: TRBV2; clone size: NA; CDR3 DNA: TGTGCCAGCAGTCAAAACTCCTTAGGACTAGCGGGAGCCTACGAGCAGTACTTC; CDR3 protein: CASSQNSLGLAGAYEQYF
D gene: NA; J gene: TRBJ2-2; V gene: TRBV7-2; clone size: NA; CDR3 DNA: TGTGCCAGCAGCCTCGGGACTCTGAACACCGGGGAGCTGTTTTTT; CDR3 protein: CASSLGTLNTGELFF
D gene: NA; J gene: TRBJ2-7; V gene: TRBV5-4; clone size: once; CDR3 DNA: TGTGCCAGCAGCTTGGTCGGCTACGAGCAGTACTTC; CDR3 protein: CASSLVGYEQYF
D gene: NA; J gene: TRBJ1-2; V gene: TRBV19; clone size: NA; CDR3 DNA: TGTGCCAGTAGTATCGGGCAGGGCTCCTATGGCTACACCTTC; CDR3 protein: CASSIGQGSYGYTF
D gene: NA; J gene: TRBJ2-3; V gene: TRBV3-1/TRBV3-2; clone size: NA; CDR3 DNA: TGTGCCAGCAGCCAAGTATCGGCGGGACTTGATACGCAGTATTTT; CDR3 protein: CASSQVSAGLDTQYF
D gene: TRBD1; J gene: TRBJ1-4; V gene: TRBV29-1; clone size: NA; CDR3 DNA: TGCAGCGCTGGTCAGGGGGGAAATGAAAAACTGTTTTTT; CDR3 protein: CSAGQGGNEKLFF
D gene: TRBD1; J gene: TRBJ1-2; V gene: TRBV5-4; clone size: NA; CDR3 DNA: TGTGCCAGCAGATTACAGGGGCGGGACTATGGCTACACCTTC; CDR3 protein: CASRLQGRDYGYTF
D gene: NA; J gene: TRBJ2-2; V gene: TRBV5-4; clone size: NA; CDR3 DNA: TGTGCCGGAACGAGGGGGGGGCTCGCCGGGGAGCTGTTTTTT; CDR3 protein: CAGTRGGLAGELFF
D gene: NA; J gene: TRBJ1-1; V gene: TRBV27; clone size: NA; CDR3 DNA: TGTGCCAGCAGTTGGCGGTCGGTTACTCTTCTGAACACTGAAGCTTTCTTT; CDR3 protein: CASSWRSVTLLNTEAFF
D gene: TRBD1; J gene: TRBJ1-6; V gene: TRBV7-9; clone size: NA; CDR3 DNA: TGTGCCAGCAGCTTCATTGAGACAGGGACAAACCCCCTCCACTTT; CDR3 protein: CASSFIETGTNPLHF
D gene: NA; J gene: TRBJ1-2; V gene: TRBV5-6; clone size: NA; CDR3 DNA: TGTGCCAGCAGCGTCACAGGGATCTATGGCTACACCTTC; CDR3 protein: CASSVTGIYGYTF
D gene: TRBD1; J gene: TRBJ1-4; V gene: TRBV2; clone size: NA; CDR3 DNA: TGTGCCAGCAGTACAAACCCCGGGACAGGGAATGAAAAACTGTTTTTT; CDR3 protein: CASSTNPGTGNEKLFF
D gene: NA; J gene: TRBJ2-5; V gene: TRBV3-1/TRBV3-2; clone size: NA; CDR3 DNA: TGTGCCAGCAGCCATCGAGGATACAGGTTTGAGACCCAGTACTTC; CDR3 protein: CASSHRGYRFETQYF
D gene: TRBD1; J gene: TRBJ1-5; V gene: TRBV6-6; clone size: NA; CDR3 DNA: TGTGCCAGCAGTTACTCGGGACAGGCCCAGCATTTT; CDR3 protein: CASSYSGQAQHF
D gene: NA; J gene: TRBJ2-7; V gene: TRBV13; clone size: NA; CDR3 DNA: TGTGCCAGCAGCTTAGGGTACTCCTACGAGCAGTACTTC; CDR3 protein: CASSLGYSYEQYF
D gene: TRBD1; J gene: TRBJ1-5; V gene: TRBV6-2/TRBV6-3; clone size: few; CDR3 DNA: TGTGCCAGCAGCCAACGACAGGGGCAGAGCAATCAGCCCCAGCATTTT; CDR3 protein: CASSQRQGQSNQPQHF
D gene: NA; J gene: TRBJ2-7; V gene: TRBV7-2; clone size: NA; CDR3 DNA: TGTGCCAGCAGCTTCACCAGGGTCGGCGAGCAGTACTTC; CDR3 protein: CASSFTRVGEQYF
D gene: TRBD1; J gene: TRBJ2-4; V gene: TRBV4-1; clone size: NA; CDR3 DNA: TGCGCCAGCAGCCAAGATTCCCAGGGGGCGATGTACATTCAGTACTTC; CDR3 protein: CASSQDSQGAMYIQYF
D gene: TRBD1; J gene: TRBJ2-7; V gene: TRBV5-6; clone size: NA; CDR3 DNA: TGTGCCAGCAGCTGGACAGGGGGCTCCTACGAGCAGTACTTC; CDR3 protein: CASSWTGGSYEQYF
D gene: TRBD1; J gene: TRBJ1-1; V gene: TRBV4-2; clone size: NA; CDR3 DNA: TGTGCCAGCAGCCAAGATCGAGACAGGGGGACTTTCTTT; CDR3 protein: CASSQDRDRGTFF
D gene: TRBD1; J gene: TRBJ1-3; V gene: TRBV25-1; clone size: NA; CDR3 DNA: TGTGCCAGCAGTGGCCGATACAGGGGAACTGGAAACACCATATATTTT; CDR3 protein: CASSGRYRGTGNTIYF
D gene: TRBD1; J gene: TRBJ2-5; V gene: TRBV11-2; clone size: NA; CDR3 DNA: TGTGCCAGCAGCTTAGACAGGGGGCTTGGAGAGACCCAGTACTTC; CDR3 protein: CASSLDRGLGETQYF
D gene: TRBD2; J gene: TRBJ2-1; V gene: TRBV10-3; clone size: NA; CDR3 DNA: TGTGCCATCAGGGAGGGACTAGCGGGGAACAATGAGCAGTTCTTC; CDR3 protein: CAIREGLAGNNEQFF
D gene: NA; J gene: TRBJ2-1; V gene: TRBV18; clone size: once; CDR3 DNA: TGTGCCAGCTCTCTTGGGCCTAGGGGATACAATGAGCAGTTCTTC; CDR3 protein: CASSLGPRGYNEQFF
D gene: NA; J gene: TRBJ1-6; V gene: TRBV7-9; clone size: NA; CDR3 DNA: TGTGCCAGCAGCTTAAACAGCCCATTATATAATTCACCCCTCCACTTT; CDR3 protein: CASSLNSPLYNSPLHF
D gene: NA; J gene: TRBJ1-2; V gene: TRBV12-3/TRBV12-4; clone size: NA; CDR3 DNA: TGTGCCAGCAGTTTACAGGGTCATGGCTACACCTTC; CDR3 protein: CASSLQGHGYTF
D gene: NA; J gene: TRBJ2-2; V gene: TRBV3-1/TRBV3-2; clone size: once; CDR3 DNA: TGTGCCAGCAGCCAAGATGTGTATAGAGCCGGGGAGCTGTTTTTT; CDR3 protein: CASSQDVYRAGELFF